The clone carrying this T cell receptor beta chain occurred many times. Its antigen is still unknown. Libraries of naive CD8 T cells were made from roughly 20,000 to 1,000,000 sorted cells. They used 10%, 30% or 50% RNA. These data are taken from a study of molecular identifiers for immune sequencing clone quantification. Study-wide points: Over 97% of CMV-specific effector molecules, but under 1% of naive ones, were in clones above 20 copies. Should identical TCR molecules share a barcode, the sizes of highly expanded clones could be underestimated.

Previously published methods and listed TCR primers were used for the bulk TCR libraries. TCRdb used MiXCR to reprocess the PCR reads, holding one entry per CDR3 protein. Among about 320,000 distinct CDR3 sequences, over 20% were seen once, and the ten largest hold 0.7% to 0.9%. The origin of this receptor is a human donor in good health. Some libraries in this study had Jurkat cell RNA spiked in. The sequenced sample consisted of naive CD8+ T cells from blood, with Jurkat cell RNA spiked in. Subset here: FACS-sorted CD8+CD4-CCR7+CD45RA+ naive T cells.

As DNA, the CDR3 is TGTGCCAGCAGCTTAGCGGGACTAGCGGGATCATACGAGCAGTACTTC. It codes for CASSLAGLAGSYEQYF. The chain combines TRBV7-2 with TRBJ2-7; TRBD2 matches at 13 bases. This CDR3 spans 16 amino acids. Trimming took 0 bases from V and 4 from J; bases not matched to a gene: 3. Looked up from germline, CDR1 is SGHTA and CDR2 is FQGNSA.